The entry below gives a single T cell receptor beta chain sequence along with its context. Its antigen is not identified. This sample is drawn from a study of radiation and T cells in renal cell carcinoma. Study results and caveats: From baseline, blood top tumor clonotypes peaked at 2 weeks post-radiation.

Time point indicated: blood 4 weeks post-SBRT, at nephrectomy. The treatment was: 15 Gy SBRT to primary tumor, nephrectomy 4 weeks later. Nephrectomy followed 15 Gy stereotactic body radiation by 4 weeks. Only in-frame clones appear in the TCRdb table, and some are missing; sequencing was by immunoSEQ multiplex PCR. Of about 77,000 clones in the sample, approximately 87% were seen once. The germline V and J ends were trimmed by 4 bases and 5 bases, with 13 bases remaining between them. The CDR3 has 15 residues. From germline, CDR1 is SGHRS and CDR2 YFSETQ. The origin of this receptor is a woman aged 55-70 years with renal cell carcinoma. The rearrangement uses TRBV5-1 and TRBJ1-6; no clear D gene. The material was blood, obtained from a patient whose treatment included radiotherapy and nephrectomy. CDR3 DNA: TGCGCCAGCAGCATGGTACCAGGAGATAATTCACCCCTCCACTTT. Its protein is CASSMVPGDNSPLHF.